This T cell receptor (beta chain) was obtained from a study of blood T cell repertoires in COVID-19. Study-wide background: COVID-19 samples from acute and convalescent phases originated in the United States, Italy and Spain. Nucleic acid was either cDNA or gDNA, and it came from T cells, B-cell-depleted T cells, or PBMCs.

In the authors' methods: Reference gene primer amplification gave estimated nucleated cell counts. The data were produced by immunoSEQ multiplex PCR, yet TCRdb's version contains in-frame clones alone and is incomplete. Clone size and V and J calls were adopted from that table, with D and trimming inferred from the DNA. The sample includes tens of thousands of clones, about 80% seen only once; the top ten take 4.5%. CDR3 length: 13 residues. The V gene's germline CDR1 is SQVTM and CDR2 ANQGSEA. The V and J ends lost 5 bases and 0 bases respectively, with 10 bases between them. The receptor was isolated from a woman in her fifties or sixties with acute or convalescent COVID-19. The chain links TRBV29-1 to TRBJ1-1; D is ambiguous. Sequencing used peripheral blood. CDR3 residues: CSVRNRLNTEAFF. DNA of the CDR3: TGCAGCGTTCGAAACAGACTGAACACTGAAGCTTTCTTT.